This TCR beta chain was identified during a study of long-term antiretroviral therapy in people with HIV. This clone appeared a single time. Trimming cost V 7 bases and J 7 bases, with 10 bases left between them. The length of the CDR3 is 12 residues. Germline lookup yields CDR1 MDHEN and CDR2 SYDVKM. Survey level was the resolution at which the v3.0 immunoSEQ assay ran. The repertoire was sequenced with immunoSEQ multiplex PCR; TCRdb's copy has only in-frame clones and lacks some. The sample has about 12,000 clones; over 70% are singletons. The origin of this receptor is a woman aged 40 to 50 with HIV. The rearrangement links TRBV28 to TRBJ1-4, with D possibly matching TRBD1 (6 bases). Sequencing was performed on unsorted PBMCs, taken 0.8 years before starting antiretroviral therapy. This chain's CDR3 is CASTNRVEKLFF. CDR3 nucleotide sequence: TGTGCCAGCACCAACAGGGTTGAAAAACTGTTTTTT.